The rows below give T cell receptor beta chains drawn from one sample of a study of CD8 T cells in Susac syndrome. Using its own MiXCR run on the immunoSEQ multiplex PCR reads, TCRdb lists one record per CDR3 protein. The table has roughly 200,000 distinct CDR3 sequences, under 95% seen once. The material sequenced was CD4+ T cells from PBMCs. The receptors were gathered from a human donor in good health. The CDR3 runs from the conserved cysteine through the conserved F or W. The order of the fields is D gene, clone size, V gene, J gene, CDR3 DNA, CDR3 protein. A D gene is named only where the DNA matches it firmly. Only part of the rows carry a size: once, few, many, or a class if the clone is expanded.

>-|-|TRBV20-1|TRBJ2-3
TGCAGTGCTCCGGCAGATACGCAGTATTTT
CSAPADTQYF
>TRBD1|-|TRBV20-1|TRBJ1-6
TGCAGTGCTTCGACCGGGACAGTCCGGAATTCACCCCTCCACTTT
CSASTGTVRNSPLHF
>TRBD1|-|TRBV9|TRBJ2-7
TGTGCCAGCAGCGTAGGGGGGAAGGGGGCAGGGAAATTCTCCTACGAGCAGTACTTC
CASSVGGKGAGKFSYEQYF
>-|-|TRBV19|TRBJ1-2
TGTGCCAGTAGTCCTGCTCGGGACTATGGCTACACCTTC
CASSPARDYGYTF
>TRBD1|-|TRBV6-5|TRBJ1-1
TGTGCCAGCAGGAGCCTGACAGGGAGCACTGAAGCTTTCTTT
CASRSLTGSTEAFF
>-|-|TRBV5-1|TRBJ2-7
TGCGCCAGCAGCTTGTTAGGGAACTACGAGCAGTACTTC
CASSLLGNYEQYF
>-|once|TRBV19|TRBJ1-2
TGTGCCAGTATGGACCCAAAGGGAAATGGCTACACCTTC
CASMDPKGNGYTF
>-|once|TRBV28|TRBJ1-5
TGTGCCAGCATCGGTCAGGACGAAAGAGCTCAGCCCCAGCATTTT
CASIGQDERAQPQHF
>-|-|TRBV28|TRBJ1-6
TGTGCCAGCAGTAGGGGGGACATCTATAATTCACCCCTCCACTTT
CASSRGDIYNSPLHF
>-|once|TRBV28|TRBJ1-2
TGTGCCAGCAGTTTACCAGGGGCAAGTTATGGCTACACCTTC
CASSLPGASYGYTF
>TRBD2|-|TRBV12-3/TRBV12-4|TRBJ2-4
TGTGCCAGCAAGTTAGCGGGGGGGCTAGCCAAAAACATTCAGTACTTC
CASKLAGGLAKNIQYF
>TRBD1|few|TRBV7-2|TRBJ2-5
TGTGCCAGCAGTCGGGACAGGGGCCAAGAGACCCAGTACTTC
CASSRDRGQETQYF
>TRBD2|-|TRBV7-9|TRBJ2-1
TGTGCCAGCAGCTCTGGGCGGACTAGCGGGGCGGATGAGCAGTTCTTC
CASSSGRTSGADEQFF